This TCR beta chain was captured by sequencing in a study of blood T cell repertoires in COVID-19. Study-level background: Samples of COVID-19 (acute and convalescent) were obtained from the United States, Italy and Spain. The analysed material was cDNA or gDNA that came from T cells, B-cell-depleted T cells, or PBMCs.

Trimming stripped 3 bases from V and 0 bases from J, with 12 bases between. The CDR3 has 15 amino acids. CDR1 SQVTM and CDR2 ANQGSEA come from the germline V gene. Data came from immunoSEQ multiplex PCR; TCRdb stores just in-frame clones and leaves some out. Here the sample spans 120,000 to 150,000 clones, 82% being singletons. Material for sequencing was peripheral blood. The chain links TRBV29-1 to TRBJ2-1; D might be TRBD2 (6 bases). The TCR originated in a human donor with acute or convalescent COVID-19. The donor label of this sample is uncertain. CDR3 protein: CSVEGGRSSYNEQFF. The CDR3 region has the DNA TGCAGCGTTGAGGGGGGAAGGAGCTCCTACAATGAGCAGTTCTTC.